What follows is one T cell receptor (beta chain) and its context. Its antigen is as yet unknown. The sample comes from a study of identical twins. TCRdb recomputed calls from the 5' RACE reads with MiXCR, one row per CDR3 protein. The table shows around 530,000 distinct CDR3 sequences, with 13% to 15% occurring only once. There are 14 residues in the CDR3. V gave up 10 bases and J gave up 3 bases, with 19 bases separating them. CDR1 and CDR2 from the germline V gene are SNHLY and FYNNEI. The study, taken as a whole, reports: Models, which agreed with sharing between unrelated individuals, nonetheless underestimated the out-of-frame TCR alpha sharing seen in monozygotic twins. Rather than following the same donors, the conclusions depended on cross-sectional statistical analysis.

This same sample was also taken into another study, of yellow fever vaccine responses in identical twins.

This TCR was sampled from a woman younger than 30 in good health. The rearrangement uses TRBV2 and TRBJ2-7; D might be TRBD2 (5 bases). Material: CD4+ T cells sorted from blood. CDR3: CAIADSIEFYEQYV. As DNA, the CDR3 is TGTGCCATCGCGGACTCGATCGAGTTCTACGAGCAGTACGTC.